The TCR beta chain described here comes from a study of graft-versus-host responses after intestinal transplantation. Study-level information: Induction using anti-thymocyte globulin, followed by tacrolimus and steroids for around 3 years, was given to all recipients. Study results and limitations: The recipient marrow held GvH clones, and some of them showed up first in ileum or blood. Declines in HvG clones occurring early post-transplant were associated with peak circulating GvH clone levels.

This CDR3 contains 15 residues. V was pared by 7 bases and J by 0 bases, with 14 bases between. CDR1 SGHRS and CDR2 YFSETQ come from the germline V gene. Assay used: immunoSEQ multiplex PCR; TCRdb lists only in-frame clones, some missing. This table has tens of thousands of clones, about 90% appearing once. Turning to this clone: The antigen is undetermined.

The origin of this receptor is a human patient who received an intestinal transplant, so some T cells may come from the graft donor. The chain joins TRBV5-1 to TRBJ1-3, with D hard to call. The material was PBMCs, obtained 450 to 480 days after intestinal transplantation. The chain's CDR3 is CASRLDGASGNTIYF. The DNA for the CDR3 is TGCGCCAGCCGCCTCGACGGTGCCTCTGGAAACACCATATATTTT.